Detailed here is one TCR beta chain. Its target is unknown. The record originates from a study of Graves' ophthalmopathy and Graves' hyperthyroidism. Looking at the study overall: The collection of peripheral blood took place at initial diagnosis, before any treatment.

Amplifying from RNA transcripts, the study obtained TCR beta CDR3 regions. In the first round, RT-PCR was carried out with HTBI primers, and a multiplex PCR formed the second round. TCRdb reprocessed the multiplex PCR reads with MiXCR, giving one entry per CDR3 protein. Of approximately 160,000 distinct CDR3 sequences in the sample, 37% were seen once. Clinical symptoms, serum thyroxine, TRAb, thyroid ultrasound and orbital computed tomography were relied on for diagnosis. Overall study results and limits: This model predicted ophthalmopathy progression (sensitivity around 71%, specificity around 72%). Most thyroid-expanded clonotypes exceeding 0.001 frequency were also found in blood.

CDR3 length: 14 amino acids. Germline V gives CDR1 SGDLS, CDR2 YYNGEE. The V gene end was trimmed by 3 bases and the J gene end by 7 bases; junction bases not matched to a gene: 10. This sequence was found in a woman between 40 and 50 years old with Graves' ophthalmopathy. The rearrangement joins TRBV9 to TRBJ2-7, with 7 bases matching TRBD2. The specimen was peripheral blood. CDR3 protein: CASSESKRDREQYF. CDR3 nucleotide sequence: TGTGCCAGCAGCGAGTCGAAGCGGGATAGAGAGCAGTACTTC.